The 28 T cell receptor beta chains reported below all come from one sample, sequenced in a study of Ad26.COV2.S vaccination and SARS-CoV-2 variants. The treatment was: some 19 received Ad26.COV2.S at low or high dose, single or two shots; several received placebo; per-sample allocation not given. Sampling occurred on day 63 after the first vaccine or placebo injection. TCRdb's table, derived via immunoSEQ multiplex PCR, lists solely in-frame clones and lacks some. The sample consists of roughly 420,000 clones, roughly 88% of them appearing once. The material sequenced was peripheral blood, taken in a trial of Ad26.COV2.S vaccine versus placebo. The source is a person between 18 and 60 years old who received the Ad26.COV2.S COVID-19 vaccine or a placebo.

This clone turned up a few times. The gene calls are TRBV9 and TRBJ1-5; no reliable D call. This CDR3 has 14 amino acids. Germline V gives CDR1 SGDLS, CDR2 YYNGEE. Trimming took 3 bases from V and 7 from J, leaving 14 bases between them. The CDR3 DNA reads as TGTGCCAGCAGCGCTGGAGATCAGGCCCAGCCCCAGCATTTT. This translates into CASSAGDQAQPQHF.

V and J are TRBV18 and TRBJ1-1; D possibly corresponds to TRBD1 (6 bases). The CDR3 runs 16 residues. The V gene's germline CDR1 is KGHSH and CDR2 LQKENI. Trimming took 0 bases from V and 3 from J, leaving 14 bases between them. CDR3 residues: CASSPPNRGADTEAFF. The CDR3 DNA reads as TGTGCCAGCTCACCACCCAATAGGGGGGCGGACACTGAAGCTTTCTTT.

This chain connects TRBV6-5 to TRBJ1-3; 7 bases agree with TRBD1. Germline V CDR1 and CDR2: MNHEY, SVGAGI. The CDR3 is 16 amino acids. J gave up 2 bases and V 0 bases, and 4 bases lay outside the gene matches. The CDR3 DNA is TGTGCCAGCAGTTACTCGAGACAGGGCGCTGGAAACACCATATATTTT. It codes for CASSYSRQGAGNTIYF.

This clone was seen only a few times. CDR3 protein: CASSPIGQGRPALHF. The CDR3 DNA is TGCGCCAGCAGCCCCATAGGCCAGGGGCGCCCGGCCCTCCACTTT. This chain joins TRBV4-1 and TRBJ1-6, with D possibly being TRBD1 (6 bases). Trimming took 4 bases from V and 14 from J, leaving 21 bases between them. CDR1 and CDR2 from the germline V gene are MGHRA and YSYEKL. The CDR3 loop spans 15 amino acids.

The V call is TRBV10-3, the J call TRBJ2-7; D may match TRBD1 or TRBD2 (5 bases each). This CDR3 contains 13 residues. Germline lookup yields CDR1 ENHRY and CDR2 SYGVKD. The V end was cut by 6 bases, the J end by 1 base, with 10 bases between. The CDR3 sequence is CAIRRDVSYEQYF. The CDR3 DNA sequence: TGTGCCATCAGGAGGGACGTATCCTACGAGCAGTACTTC.

V and J are TRBV5-4 and TRBJ1-1, with D hard to call. This CDR3 region has 14 residues. Germline assignment: CDR1 SGHNT and CDR2 YYREEE (reference sequence). Trimming pared 4 bases from V and 0 bases from J, leaving 10 bases between. For the CDR3, the DNA is TGTGCCAGCAGCCTCGATCAAGTGAACACTGAAGCTTTCTTT. It is translated as CASSLDQVNTEAFF.

V gene TRBV5-5 combines with J gene TRBJ1-6, with a weak D call TRBD1 (5 bases). This CDR3 region has 17 residues. Germline lookup yields CDR1 SGHKS and CDR2 YYEKEE (reference sequence). V was shortened by 6 bases and J by 3 bases, with 19 bases between the two germline ends. The CDR3, as DNA: TGTGCCAGCACCCTAGATTTTGGGGACCGCTATAATTCACCCCTCCACTTT. Encoded protein: CASTLDFGDRYNSPLHF.

The rearrangement uses TRBV15 and TRBJ1-2; the match to TRBD1 covers 11 bases. Germline-derived CDR1 and CDR2 are LNHNV and YYDKDF (reference sequence). There are 16 residues in the CDR3. V lost 3 bases to trimming and J lost 2 bases; unmatched junction nucleotides: 5. CDR3 DNA sequence: TGTGCCACCAGCAGGCCCGGACAGGGGGCGAACTATGGCTACACCTTC. Translated: CATSRPGQGANYGYTF.

The rearrangement links TRBV12-3 or TRBV12-4 to TRBJ1-2; D is ambiguous. CDR3 size: 13 residues. The germline V and J ends were trimmed by 3 bases and 4 bases, with 9 bases remaining between them. The CDR3 reads CASSLRRGYGYTF. The DNA of the CDR3 is TGTGCCAGCAGTTTGCGAAGAGGCTATGGCTACACCTTC.

CDR3 in DNA: TGTGCCAGCAGCCCTACCGACGACTACGAGCAGTTCTTC. Its translation: CASSPTDDYEQFF. The rearrangement uses TRBV14 and TRBJ2-1; D is perhaps TRBD2 (5 bases). Trimming removed 4 bases at V and 10 bases at J, with 14 bases between. The CDR3 covers 13 residues. CDR1 SGHDN and CDR2 FVKESK come from the germline V gene.

The genes are TRBV29-1 and TRBJ2-5; D gene unclear. The germline V gene encodes CDR1 SQVTM and CDR2 ANQGSEA. CDR3 length equals 13 residues. The germline V and J ends were trimmed by 2 bases and 0 bases, with 7 bases remaining between them. CDR3: CSVEKRNQETQYF. The CDR3, as DNA: TGCAGCGTTGAAAAAAGGAACCAAGAGACCCAGTACTTC.

This chain connects TRBV19 to TRBJ2-7; possible D gene TRBD1, 6 bases. The CDR3 loop spans 13 amino acids. V lost 3 bases and J 9 bases, leaving 15 bases between the germline ends. In germline, CDR1 is LNHDA, CDR2 SQIVND (reference sequence). The CDR3 sequence: CASSIGGTSAQYF. The DNA of the CDR3 is TGTGCCAGTAGTATTGGGGGCACGTCCGCGCAGTACTTC.

CDR3 DNA: TGTGCCAGCAGCTCAATAGGGGGCATAAACTATGGCTACACCTTC. This translates into CASSSIGGINYGYTF. The V and J genes are TRBV7-9 and TRBJ1-2, with 7 bases aligning to TRBD1. Trimming at V came to 4 bases and at J to 2 bases, leaving 7 bases not matched to a gene. The CDR3 loop spans 15 amino acids. From germline, CDR1 is SEHNR and CDR2 FQNEAQ (reference sequence).

The V gene is TRBV7-8, the J gene TRBJ2-7; D perhaps matches TRBD1 (5 bases). V was shortened by 6 bases and J by 0 bases, with 15 bases between the two germline ends. The CDR3 has 15 residues. Germline V gives CDR1 SGHVS, CDR2 FQNEAQ. CDR3 sequence reads: CASSPGSWSSYEQYF. The CDR3, as DNA: TGTGCCAGCAGTCCAGGGTCCTGGAGCTCCTACGAGCAGTACTTC.

The V call is TRBV6-6, the J call TRBJ2-2; the D is unclear. V was shortened by 4 bases and J by 6 bases, with 9 bases between the two germline ends. This CDR3 spans 13 amino acids. The germline gives CDR1 MNHNY, CDR2 SVGAGI (reference sequence). CDR3 loop: CASSSRHSGELFF. CDR3 bases: TGTGCCAGCAGTTCGCGACACTCCGGGGAGCTGTTTTTT.

This clone was counted a single time. The sample holds other DNA sequences that translate to the same CDR3. The chain carries TRBV20-1 and TRBJ1-1; D call uncertain. This CDR3 spans 11 amino acids. CDR1 is DFQATT, CDR2 SNEGSKA, per germline (reference sequence). Trimming stripped 6 bases from V and 2 bases from J, with 7 bases between. CDR3 loop: CSARGNTEAFF. Here the CDR3 DNA reads TGCAGTGCGCGGGGAAACACTGAAGCTTTCTTT.

This chain connects TRBV30 to TRBJ1-3; D gene ambiguous. The germline V gene has CDR1 GTSNPN and CDR2 SVGIG (reference sequence). The CDR3 has 15 residues. V gave up 5 bases and J gave up 0 bases, with 14 bases separating them. The CDR3 DNA is TGTGCCTGGGCCAGGTTGCCCTTCTCTGGAAACACCATATATTTT. Protein: CAWARLPFSGNTIYF.

CDR3 coding DNA: TGTGCCAGCAGCCAAGGTGGCCCCCGGGTAGCGGGAACCTACAATGAGCAGTTCTTC. It codes for CASSQGGPRVAGTYNEQFF. The chain links TRBV3-1 (or the pseudogene TRBV3-2) to TRBJ2-1; the match to TRBD2 covers 8 bases. The CDR3 is 19 amino acids. Trimming cost V 1 base and J 2 bases; bases outside gene matches: 13. Per germline, CDR1 LGHDT and CDR2 YNNKEL (reference sequence).

The rearrangement uses TRBV6-5 and TRBJ1-2; no clear D. The germline gives CDR1 MNHEY, CDR2 SVGAGI. V was trimmed by 2 bases and J by 3 bases, leaving 7 bases between them. This CDR3 region has 13 residues. CDR3 bases: TGTGCCAGCAGTTACAAGGGCCACTATGGCTACACCTTC. Translating it yields CASSYKGHYGYTF.

The chain joins TRBV5-6 to TRBJ1-2; a possible D gene is TRBD1 (5 bases). The ends were cut back, 3 bases at V and 0 bases at J, with 9 bases in the middle. This CDR3 contains 14 residues. Germline-derived CDR1 and CDR2 are SGHDT and YYEEEE. CDR3 nucleotide sequence: TGTGCCAGCAGCTCGGGGGTAGCTAACTATGGCTACACCTTC. Amino acids: CASSSGVANYGYTF.

The chain couples TRBV4-2 to TRBJ2-1, with D perhaps TRBD2 (6 bases). Trimming took 4 bases from V and 3 from J, leaving 16 bases between them. Germline V lookup: CDR1 LGHNA, CDR2 YNFKEQ. The CDR3 length is 16 residues. The CDR3 spells CASSPTRDLSYNEQFF. CDR3 coding DNA: TGTGCCAGCAGCCCAACGAGGGACTTGAGCTACAATGAGCAGTTCTTC.

The chain is built from TRBV2 and TRBJ1-3; 8 bases agree with TRBD1. Germline-derived CDR1 and CDR2 are SNHLY and FYNNEI. The length of the CDR3 is 16 residues. V shed 8 bases, J shed 0 bases, and the junction held 9 bases outside the gene matches. The CDR3 bases are TGTGCCAGCGATAGGGACAGGATTAGCTCTGGAAACACCATATATTTT. Its protein is CASDRDRISSGNTIYF.

Remarks on this clone: Other nucleotide sequences from this sample produce the same CDR3. This chain connects TRBV11-2 to TRBJ2-7; 11 bases agree with TRBD1. The V segment lost 5 bases and the J segment 3 bases; nucleotides outside the gene matches: 3. Germline CDR1 is SGHAT and CDR2 is FQNNGV. The CDR3 loop spans 14 amino acids. CDR3 DNA sequence: TGTGCCAGCAGCGCCGGGACAGGGGGCTACGAGCAGTACTTC. This sequence encodes CASSAGTGGYEQYF.

This chain links TRBV11-2 with TRBJ2-1; possible D gene TRBD2, 6 bases. Germline V gene data show CDR1 as SGHAT and CDR2 as FQNNGV. There are 15 residues in the CDR3. With 1 base removed from V and 4 bases from J, the gap between germline ends came to 11 bases. The CDR3 spells CASSLGTGTYNEQFF. CDR3 nucleotides: TGTGCCAGCAGCTTAGGGACCGGGACTTACAATGAGCAGTTCTTC.

V and J are TRBV3-1 (or the pseudogene TRBV3-2) and TRBJ1-4; tentative D call: TRBD1 (6 bases). Germline CDR1 LGHDT, CDR2 YNNKEL (reference sequence). Trimming took 1 base from V and 2 from J, leaving 14 bases between them. The length of the CDR3 is 17 residues. This CDR3 reads CASSQVSGDGTNEKLFF. Here the CDR3 DNA reads TGTGCCAGCAGCCAAGTATCAGGGGACGGGACTAATGAAAAACTGTTTTTT.

V usage is TRBV5-6 and J usage is TRBJ1-6; D ambiguous. Looked up from germline, CDR1 is SGHDT and CDR2 is YYEEEE. The CDR3 is 16 residues long. Trimming took 4 bases from V and 8 from J, leaving 19 bases between them. DNA of the CDR3: TGTGCCAGCAGCAATTCCCTGAGCGGGCCCGATTCACCCCTCCACTTT. Translating gives CASSNSLSGPDSPLHF.

The count of this clone is one. The CDR3 loop is CASSRGAAVNEQFF. The CDR3 DNA is TGTGCCAGCAGCCGTGGGGCAGCAGTGAATGAGCAGTTCTTC. This chain uses TRBV6-2 or TRBV6-3 with TRBJ2-1; tentative D call: TRBD1 (5 bases). CDR3 length: 14 residues. CDR1 MNHEY and CDR2 SVGEGT come from the germline V gene. The germline V and J ends were trimmed by 6 bases and 7 bases, with 16 bases remaining between them.

V and J are TRBV2 and TRBJ2-7; D unresolved. The ends were cut back, 6 bases at V and 2 bases at J, with 14 bases in the middle. This CDR3 is built from 14 residues. CDR1 and CDR2 (germline): SNHLY, FYNNEI. In nucleotides, the CDR3 is TGTGCCAGCAGAGAGGACGAAGCCGCCTACGAGCAGTACTTC. Protein: CASREDEAAYEQYF.